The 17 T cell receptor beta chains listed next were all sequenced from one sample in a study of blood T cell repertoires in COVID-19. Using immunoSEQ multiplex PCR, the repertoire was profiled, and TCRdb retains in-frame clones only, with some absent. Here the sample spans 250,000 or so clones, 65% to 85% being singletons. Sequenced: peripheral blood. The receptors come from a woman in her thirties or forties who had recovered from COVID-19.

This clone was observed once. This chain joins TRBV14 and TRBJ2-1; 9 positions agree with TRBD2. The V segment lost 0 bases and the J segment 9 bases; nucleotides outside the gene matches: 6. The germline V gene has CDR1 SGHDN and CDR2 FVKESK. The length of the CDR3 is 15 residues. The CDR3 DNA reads TGTGCCAGCAGCCAAGATCTTGCGGGGGGGCCTGAGCAGTTCTTC. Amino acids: CASSQDLAGGPEQFF.

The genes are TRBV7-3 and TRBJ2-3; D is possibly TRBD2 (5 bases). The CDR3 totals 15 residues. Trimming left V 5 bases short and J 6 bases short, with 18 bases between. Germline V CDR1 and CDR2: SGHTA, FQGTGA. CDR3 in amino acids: CASSPRGEVLDTQYF. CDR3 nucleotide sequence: TGTGCCAGCAGCCCCCGGGGAGAAGTGTTGGATACGCAGTATTTT.

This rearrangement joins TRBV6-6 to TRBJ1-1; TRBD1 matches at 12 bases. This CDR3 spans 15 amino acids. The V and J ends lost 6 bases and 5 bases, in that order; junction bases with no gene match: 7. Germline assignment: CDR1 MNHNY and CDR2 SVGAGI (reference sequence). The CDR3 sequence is CASRRRGQGATEAFF. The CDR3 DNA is TGTGCCAGCAGACGCCGGGGACAGGGGGCGACTGAAGCTTTCTTT.

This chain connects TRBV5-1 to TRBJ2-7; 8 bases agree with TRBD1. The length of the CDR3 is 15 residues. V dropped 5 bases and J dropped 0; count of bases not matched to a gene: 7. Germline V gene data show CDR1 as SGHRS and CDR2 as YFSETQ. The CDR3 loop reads CASSSGQGRSYEQYF. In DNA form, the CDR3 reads TGCGCCAGCAGTTCTGGACAGGGACGCTCCTACGAGCAGTACTTC. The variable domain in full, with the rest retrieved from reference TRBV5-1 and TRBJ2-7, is KAGVTQTPRYLIKTRGQQVTLSCSPISGHRSVSWYQQTPGQGLQFLFEYFSETQRNKGNFPGRFSGRQFSNSRSEMNVSTLELGDSALYLCASSSGQGRSYEQYFGPGTRLTVT.

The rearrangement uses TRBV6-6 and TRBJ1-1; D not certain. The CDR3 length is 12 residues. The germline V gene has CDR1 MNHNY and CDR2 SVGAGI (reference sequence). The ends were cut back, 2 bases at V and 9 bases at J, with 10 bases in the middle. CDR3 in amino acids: CASSYKGGKAFF. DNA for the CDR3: TGTGCCAGCAGTTACAAAGGAGGGAAAGCTTTCTTT.

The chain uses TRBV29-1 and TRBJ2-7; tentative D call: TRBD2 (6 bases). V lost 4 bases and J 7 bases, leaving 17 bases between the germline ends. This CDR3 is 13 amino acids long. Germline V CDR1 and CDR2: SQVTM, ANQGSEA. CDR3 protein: CSVAQGGHAEQYF. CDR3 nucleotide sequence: TGCAGCGTTGCTCAGGGAGGTCATGCGGAGCAGTACTTC.

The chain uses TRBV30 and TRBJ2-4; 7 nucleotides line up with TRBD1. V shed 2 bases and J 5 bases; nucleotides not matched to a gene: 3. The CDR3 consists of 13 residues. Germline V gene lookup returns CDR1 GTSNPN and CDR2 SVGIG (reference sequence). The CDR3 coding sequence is TGTGCCTGGAGTTTCGGACAGGAAAACATTCAGTACTTC. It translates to CAWSFGQENIQYF.

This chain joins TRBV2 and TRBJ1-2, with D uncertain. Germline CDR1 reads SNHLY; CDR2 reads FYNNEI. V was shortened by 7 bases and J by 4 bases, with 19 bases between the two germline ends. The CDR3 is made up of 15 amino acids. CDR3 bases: TGTGCCAGCACTGCCAATTGGAGGGAGTCCTATGGCTACACCTTC. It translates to CASTANWRESYGYTF.

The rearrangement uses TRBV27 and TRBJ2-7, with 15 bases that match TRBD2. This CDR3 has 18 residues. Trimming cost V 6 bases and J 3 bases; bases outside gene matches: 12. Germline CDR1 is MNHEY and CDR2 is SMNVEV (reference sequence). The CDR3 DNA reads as TGTGCCAGCAGACCCAGGACTAGCGGGGGGGGAACGGGCTACGAGCAGTACTTC. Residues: CASRPRTSGGGTGYEQYF.

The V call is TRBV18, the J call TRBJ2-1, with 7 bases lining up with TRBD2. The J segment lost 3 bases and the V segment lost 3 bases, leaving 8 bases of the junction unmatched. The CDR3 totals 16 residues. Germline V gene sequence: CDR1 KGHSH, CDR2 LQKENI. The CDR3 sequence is CASSPLRGKSYNEQFF. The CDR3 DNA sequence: TGTGCCAGCTCACCCCTGCGGGGGAAAAGCTACAATGAGCAGTTCTTC.

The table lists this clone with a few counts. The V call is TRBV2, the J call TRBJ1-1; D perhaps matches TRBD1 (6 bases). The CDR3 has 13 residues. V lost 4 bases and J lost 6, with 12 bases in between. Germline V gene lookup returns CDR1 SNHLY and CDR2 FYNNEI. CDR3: CASSAQGWAEAFF. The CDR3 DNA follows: TGTGCCAGCAGTGCACAGGGTTGGGCTGAAGCTTTCTTT.

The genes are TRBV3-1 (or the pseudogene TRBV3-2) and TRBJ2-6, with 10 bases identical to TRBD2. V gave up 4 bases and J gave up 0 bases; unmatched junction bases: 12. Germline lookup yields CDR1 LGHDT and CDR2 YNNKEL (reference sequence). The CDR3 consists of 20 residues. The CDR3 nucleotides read TGTGCCAGCAGCCCCCTCTCGTTAGCGGGGGGCAACTCTGGGGCCAACGTCCTGACTTTC. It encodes CASSPLSLAGGNSGANVLTF.

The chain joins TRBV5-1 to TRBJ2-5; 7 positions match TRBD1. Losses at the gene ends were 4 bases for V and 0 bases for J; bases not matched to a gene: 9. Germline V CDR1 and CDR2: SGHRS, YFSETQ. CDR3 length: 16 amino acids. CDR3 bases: TGCGCCAGCAGCGGCCGGGACAGAGAGTACCAAGAGACCCAGTACTTC. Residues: CASSGRDREYQETQYF.

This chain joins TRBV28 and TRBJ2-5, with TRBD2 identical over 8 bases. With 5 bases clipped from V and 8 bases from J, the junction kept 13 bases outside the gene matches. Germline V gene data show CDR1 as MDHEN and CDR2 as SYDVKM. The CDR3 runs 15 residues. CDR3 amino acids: CASSASGGYKSTQYF. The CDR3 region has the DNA TGTGCCAGCAGTGCCAGCGGGGGTTATAAGAGCACCCAGTACTTC.

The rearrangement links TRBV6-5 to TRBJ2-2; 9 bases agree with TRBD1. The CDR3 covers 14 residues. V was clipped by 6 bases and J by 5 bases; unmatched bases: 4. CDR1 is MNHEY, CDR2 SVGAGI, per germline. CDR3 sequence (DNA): TGTGCCAGCAGGGGACAGGGAGGGACCGGGGAGCTGTTTTTT. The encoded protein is CASRGQGGTGELFF.

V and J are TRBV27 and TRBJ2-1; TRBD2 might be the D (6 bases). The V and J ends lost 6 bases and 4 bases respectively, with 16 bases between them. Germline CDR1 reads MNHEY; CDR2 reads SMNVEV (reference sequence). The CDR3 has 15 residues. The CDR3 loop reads CASRPGAGTYNEQFF. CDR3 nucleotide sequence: TGTGCCAGCAGGCCCGGGGCAGGGACTTACAATGAGCAGTTCTTC.

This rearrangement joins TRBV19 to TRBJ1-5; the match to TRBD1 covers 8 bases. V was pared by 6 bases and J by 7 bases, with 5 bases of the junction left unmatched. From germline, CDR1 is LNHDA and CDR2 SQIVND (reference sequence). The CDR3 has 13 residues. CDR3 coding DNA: TGTGCCAGTAGAGGACAGGGAACACAGCCCCAGCATTTT. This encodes CASRGQGTQPQHF.